This record concerns one T cell receptor (beta chain) sequence. The antigen remains undetermined. CDR1 and CDR2 from the germline V gene are MNHNS and SASEGT. V lost 5 bases and J lost 4, with 12 bases in between. CDR3 size: 13 residues. Researchers reported that TCR beta cDNA libraries carried unique molecular identifiers. TCRdb redid the calling of the PCR reads with MiXCR, one entry per CDR3 protein. Among more than 500,000 distinct CDR3 sequences listed, roughly 34% were seen once. The source of the sample is a study of post-analysis software for immune sequencing data. Study-wide findings and caveats: Patients had higher frequencies than controls of about five TRBV segments, including TRBV5-6, TRBV5-1 and TRBV20-1.

The sequenced sample consisted of blood. This receptor was taken from a girl aged 2 to 17 with multiple sclerosis. The V gene is TRBV6-1, the J gene TRBJ2-7; D gene ambiguous. The CDR3 loop reads CASSINFRYEQYF. In nucleotides, the CDR3 is TGTGCCAGCAGTATTAATTTTAGATACGAGCAGTACTTC.